The 22 T cell receptor beta chains given below trace back to one sample, sequenced in a study of cytomegalovirus exposure and HLA in healthy donors. PCR amplification relied on 60 Vbeta primers (plus 13 Jbeta primers). Libraries were prepared by immunoSEQ multiplex PCR; TCRdb keeps only in-frame clonotypes and omits some of them. The sample lists approximately 190,000 clones; roughly four fifths were seen once. Sequencing used PBMCs. The receptors were gathered from a woman aged 50 to 60 in good health and CMV-seropositive.

V is TRBV28 and J is TRBJ2-5, with D unresolved. V shed 7 bases and J shed 0 bases, with 15 bases lying between them. CDR1 is MDHEN and CDR2 is SYDVKM in the germline V gene. This CDR3 has 15 residues. CDR3 in amino acids: CASTSPLEDQETQYF. CDR3 bases: TGTGCCAGCACCTCTCCGCTAGAAGACCAAGAGACCCAGTACTTC.

This clone was seen just once. The chain combines TRBV6-5 with TRBJ1-2; no clear D gene. The CDR3 runs to 14 residues. Looked up from germline, CDR1 is MNHEY and CDR2 is SVGAGI. The ends were cut back, 8 bases at V and 0 bases at J, with 13 bases in the middle. The CDR3 nucleotides read TGTGCCAGCGCCCGGGATCTATCTAACTATGGCTACACCTTC. This codes for CASARDLSNYGYTF.

About this clone itself: One end of the junction varies from germline; a read error may be responsible. The chain has TRBV6-5 and TRBJ2-7; unclear D gene. This CDR3 contains 11 residues. CDR1 MNHEY and CDR2 SVGAGI come from the germline V gene. The CDR3 region is CVSRRGYEQYF. In nucleotides, the CDR3 is TGTGTCAGCAGGCGAGGCTACGAGCAGTACTTC.

This clone appeared a single time. This chain connects TRBV2 to TRBJ2-3; D is unresolved. V shed 5 bases and J shed 4 bases, with 19 bases lying between them. The CDR3 has 16 residues. From germline, CDR1 is SNHLY and CDR2 FYNNEI. DNA for the CDR3: TGTGCCAGCAGTCCGAGACTTACCGACGTGGCAGATACGCAGTATTTT. Encoded protein: CASSPRLTDVADTQYF.

CDR3 DNA sequence: TGTGCCAGCCTCAGGGTGTTTGGGCAGGCCGCCTATGGCTACACCTTC. It translates to CASLRVFGQAAYGYTF. The chain carries TRBV28 and TRBJ1-2; maybe TRBD1 (5 bases). V lost 8 bases to trimming and J lost 4 bases, with 23 bases between them. Looked up from germline, CDR1 is MDHEN and CDR2 is SYDVKM. This CDR3 is 16 amino acids long.

The V and J genes are TRBV7-2 and TRBJ2-1; 8 nucleotides line up with TRBD2. This CDR3 region has 15 residues. The germline V gene encodes CDR1 SGHTA and CDR2 FQGNSA. V shed 0 bases, J shed 4 bases, and the junction held 2 bases outside the gene matches. The CDR3 coding sequence is TGTGCCAGCAGCTTAGCGACTAGCGCTTACAATGAGCAGTTCTTC. Its translation: CASSLATSAYNEQFF.

This chain joins TRBV21-1 and TRBJ2-1; the table's D gene call, TRBD2, was not cross checked with the DNA. TRBV21-1 is described as a pseudogene. The CDR3 has 15 residues. The CDR3 here is CASSKARGGYNEQFF. The CDR3 bases are TGTGCCAGCAGCAAAGCGCGGGGGGGTTACAATGAGCAGTTCTTC.

This clone has more than one count but fewer than ten. This sequence joins TRBV29-1 and TRBJ1-1; 7 bases agree with TRBD1. V shed 6 bases, J shed 0 bases, and the junction held 16 bases outside the gene matches. Germline lookup yields CDR1 SQVTM and CDR2 ANQGSEA. There are 17 residues in the CDR3. CDR3 sequence (DNA): TGCAGCGTATACGCGACAGGGACAAAACCGTTGAACACTGAAGCTTTCTTT. The encoded protein is CSVYATGTKPLNTEAFF.

V and J are TRBV5-1 and TRBJ2-5; 11 nucleotides align to TRBD2. Trimming at V came to 7 bases and at J to 9 bases, leaving 11 bases not matched to a gene. Looked up from germline, CDR1 is SGHRS and CDR2 is YFSETQ. The CDR3 spans 14 residues. The CDR3 is CASVETSGAEPQYF. CDR3 DNA sequence: TGCGCCAGCGTCGAGACTAGCGGGGCCGAACCCCAGTACTTC. Complete variable domain (other parts from reference TRBV5-1 and TRBJ2-5): KAGVTQTPRYLIKTRGQQVTLSCSPISGHRSVSWYQQTPGQGLQFLFEYFSETQRNKGNFPGRFSGRQFSNSRSEMNVSTLELGDSALYLCASVETSGAEPQYFGPGTRLLVL.

V and J are TRBV27 and TRBJ1-2, with D possibly TRBD1 on 6 matching bases. This CDR3 has 16 amino acids. The ends were cut back, 2 bases at V and 6 bases at J, with 19 bases in the middle. Per the germline V gene, CDR1 is MNHEY and CDR2 is SMNVEV (reference sequence). The DNA of the CDR3 is TGTGCCAGCAGTTTAGACCCCGGTAAGGGGGTGGATGGCTACACCTTC. Amino acids: CASSLDPGKGVDGYTF.

The gene calls are TRBV19 and TRBJ1-5, with a possible D match to TRBD1 (6 bases). Trimming removed 9 bases at V and 0 bases at J, with 15 bases between. Germline lookup yields CDR1 LNHDA and CDR2 SQIVND (reference sequence). The CDR3 is 15 residues long. Here the CDR3 DNA reads TGTGCCAGCAGCACAGGGAGATATAGCAATCAGCCCCAGCATTTT. This gives the protein CASSTGRYSNQPQHF. Full variable domain (missing parts from reference TRBV19 and TRBJ1-5): DGGITQSPKYLFRKEGQNVTLSCEQNLNHDAMYWYRQDPGQGLRLIYYSQIVNDFQKGDIAEGYSVSREKKESFPLTVTSAQKNPTAFYLCASSTGRYSNQPQHFGDGTRLSIL.

This clone was counted only a few times. The V call is TRBV11-2, the J call TRBJ1-1; D may be TRBD1 (5 bases). The CDR3 extends over 15 amino acids. The germline V gene encodes CDR1 SGHAT and CDR2 FQNNGV. V was pared by 5 bases and J by 6 bases, with 19 bases between. The CDR3 DNA is TGTGCCAGCAGCATGACAACAGGAGTGCACGCTGAAGCTTTCTTT. Translation: CASSMTTGVHAEAFF.

The chain has TRBV5-6 and TRBJ2-5; 7 nucleotides agree with TRBD1. The junction had 10 bases not matched to a gene; V was cut back by 4 bases and J by 1 base. This CDR3 region has 16 residues. From germline, CDR1 is SGHDT and CDR2 YYEEEE. The chain's CDR3 is CASSPRRGQPQETQYF. In DNA, the CDR3 is TGTGCCAGCAGCCCCCGCAGGGGACAGCCCCAAGAGACCCAGTACTTC.

Details on this clone: At one end the junction does not follow the germline gene, possibly because of a read error. The chain couples TRBV19 to TRBJ2-2; TRBD2 matches at 9 bases. CDR3 size: 15 residues. In germline, CDR1 is LNHDA, CDR2 SQIVND (reference sequence). The CDR3 sequence: CASRIAGVDTGELFF. CDR3 DNA sequence: TGTGCCAGTAGAATAGCGGGGGTAGACACCGGGGAGCTGTTTTTT.

The J gene is TRBJ2-3, the V gene TRBV10-3, with 12 bases fitting TRBD2. Germline V CDR1 and CDR2: ENHRY, SYGVKD. V dropped 4 bases and J dropped 1; count of bases not matched to a gene: 3. The CDR3 is 16 residues long. DNA of the CDR3: TGTGCCATCAGTGGACTAGCGGGAGTCGGCACAGATACGCAGTATTTT. Encoded protein: CAISGLAGVGTDTQYF.

The chain joins TRBV7-2 to TRBJ1-4; perhaps TRBD1 as D (5 bases). The V gene's germline CDR1 is SGHTA and CDR2 FQGNSA. CDR3 length: 14 amino acids. Trimming shortened V by 3 bases and J by 10 bases, and 15 bases separated the two germline ends. CDR3 sequence reads: CASSFGPGERKLFF. CDR3 bases: TGTGCCAGCAGCTTTGGTCCGGGGGAGAGAAAACTGTTTTTT.

V usage is TRBV28 and J usage is TRBJ1-4; D possibly corresponds to TRBD1 (6 bases). The CDR3 is made up of 15 amino acids. The germline V gene has CDR1 MDHEN and CDR2 SYDVKM. V was shortened by 7 bases and J by 10 bases, with 22 bases between the two germline ends. CDR3 sequence (DNA): TGTGCCAGCAAACTTGAGGGGTTAGGGGGGGGAAAACTGTTTTTT. Translated: CASKLEGLGGGKLFF.

This clone was seen a few times. J is TRBJ2-1 and V is TRBV6-1; D is possibly TRBD1 (5 bases). CDR1 is MNHNS, CDR2 SASEGT, per germline. The ends were cut back, 6 bases at V and 3 bases at J, with 12 bases in the middle. The CDR3 has 14 residues. The CDR3 coding sequence is TGTGCCAGCAGCGCCCAGGACAACTACAATGAGCAGTTCTTC. It specifies CASSAQDNYNEQFF.

J is TRBJ2-1 and V is TRBV19; TRBD2 matches 8 bases. The CDR3 spans 14 residues. With 3 bases clipped from V and 8 bases from J, the junction kept 6 bases outside the gene matches. Per germline, CDR1 LNHDA and CDR2 SQIVND (reference sequence). CDR3 nucleotides: TGTGCCAGTAGTATGAGTAGCGGGACTGATGAGCAGTTCTTC. Translated, it gives CASSMSSGTDEQFF.

This rearrangement joins TRBV5-4 to TRBJ2-1, with D tentatively TRBD2 (5 bases). CDR1 and CDR2 (germline): SGHNT, YYREEE (reference sequence). V lost 4 bases to trimming and J lost 5 bases, with 16 bases between them. CDR3 length equals 15 residues. The CDR3, as DNA: TGTGCCAGCAGCCGGAACGAGGGAACAAACAATGAGCAGTTCTTC. As protein: CASSRNEGTNNEQFF.

The rearrangement links TRBV28 to TRBJ2-5; D is ambiguous. The last part of the DNA fits TRBJ2-7 better; the J call may be wrong. This CDR3 region has 13 residues. The V gene's germline CDR1 is MDHEN and CDR2 SYDVKM. In DNA, the CDR3 is TGTGCCAGCAGGAGGCCCCCTAGAGGCGAGCAGTACTTC. Encoded protein: CASRRPPRGEQYF.

The gene calls are TRBV4-2 and TRBJ1-4; no clear D gene. The V gene lost 3 bases and the J gene lost 7 bases, with 12 bases spanning the gap. CDR3 size: 14 residues. Germline assignment: CDR1 LGHNA and CDR2 YNFKEQ. CDR3 in amino acids: CASSQGGEAEKLFF. CDR3 sequence (DNA): TGTGCCAGCAGCCAGGGTGGGGAGGCTGAAAAACTGTTTTTT.